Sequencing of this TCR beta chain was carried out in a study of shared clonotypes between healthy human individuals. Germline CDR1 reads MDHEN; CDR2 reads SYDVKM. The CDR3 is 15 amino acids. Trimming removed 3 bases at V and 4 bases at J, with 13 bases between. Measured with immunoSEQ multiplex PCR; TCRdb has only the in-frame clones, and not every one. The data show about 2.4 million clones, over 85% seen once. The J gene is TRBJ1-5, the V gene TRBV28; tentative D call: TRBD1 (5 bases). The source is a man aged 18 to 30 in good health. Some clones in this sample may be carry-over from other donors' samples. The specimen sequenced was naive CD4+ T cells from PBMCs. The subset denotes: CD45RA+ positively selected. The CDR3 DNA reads TGTGCCAGCAGTTTCGGAGGGGTCGGGAATCAGCCCCAGCATTTT. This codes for CASSFGGVGNQPQHF. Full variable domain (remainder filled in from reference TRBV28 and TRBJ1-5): DVKVTQSSRYLVKRTGEKVFLECVQDMDHENMFWYRQDPGLGLRLIYFSYDVKMKEKGDIPEGYSVSREKKERFSLILESASTNQTSMYLCASSFGGVGNQPQHFGDGTRLSIL.